Reported below is one TCR beta chain. As handled by the study authors: Amplification with reference gene primers provided the estimates of nucleated cell counts. Using immunoSEQ multiplex PCR, the repertoire was profiled, and TCRdb retains in-frame clones only, with some absent. That table furnishes V, J and clone size, whereas the DNA furnished D and trimming. Of 90,000 to 120,000 clones listed, over 80% are singletons. This sample is drawn from a study of blood T cell repertoires in COVID-19. This CDR3 has 11 amino acids. Trimming removed 6 bases at V and 4 bases at J, with 4 bases between. The V gene's germline CDR1 is MDHEN and CDR2 SYDVKM.

What was sequenced was peripheral blood. The chain is built from TRBV28 and TRBJ2-1; D is ambiguous. The sequence derives from a woman aged 30 to 39 with acute or convalescent COVID-19. CDR3 region: CASRAYNEQFF. In DNA, the CDR3 is TGTGCCAGCAGGGCATACAATGAGCAGTTCTTC.